This T cell receptor (beta chain) was sequenced in a study of OX40 agonist ivuxolimab in advanced cancers. Germline V gene data show CDR1 as MNHNY and CDR2 as SVGAGI (reference sequence). The length of the CDR3 is 15 residues. V lost 2 bases to trimming and J lost 2 bases, with 13 bases between them. The assay was immunoSEQ multiplex PCR, and TCRdb's table has in-frame clones only and misses some. Of tens of thousands of clones in the sample, over 80% are singletons; the top ten hold approximately 53%. The sequencing used CD4+ or CD8+ T cells sorted from blood, collected in a trial of the OX40 agonist ivuxolimab. This clonotype was obtained from an adult with an advanced solid tumor such as melanoma, head and neck, liver or kidney cancer. The chain is built from TRBV6-6 and TRBJ2-7; no clear D. The CDR3 loop is CASSYGRANPYEQYF. The DNA of the CDR3 is TGTGCCAGCAGTTACGGTCGGGCCAACCCCTACGAGCAGTACTTC.